The T cell receptor beta chain described here comes from a study of response to subunit inactivated influenza vaccine. Findings and caveats of the study: Seasonal influenza vaccination, on each occasion, was suggested by the authors to recruit few new T cells.

Germline V gives CDR1 SGHAT, CDR2 FQDESV (reference sequence). V gave up 5 bases and J gave up 9 bases; unmatched junction bases: 9. The CDR3 consists of 15 residues. TCRdb re-called the RT-PCR reads through MiXCR, storing one row per CDR3 protein. The data hold about 520,000 distinct CDR3 sequences, with approximately 6.9% observed a single time. This clonotype came up a few times. Its antigen remains unidentified. The source material was PBMCs from blood, sampled roughly 24 months after vaccination. This receptor was taken from a man between 50 and 75 years old who received an inactivated influenza vaccine. The chain employs TRBV11-1 and TRBJ2-1; TRBD2 aligns across 11 bases. The CDR3 region is CASSHRTSGWGEQFF. CDR3 bases: TGTGCCAGCAGCCACCGGACTAGCGGGTGGGGTGAGCAGTTCTTC. Together with reference TRBV11-1 and TRBJ2-1, the CDR3 gives the full variable domain: EAEVAQSPRYKITEKSQAVAFWCDPISGHATLYWYRQILGQGPELLVQFQDESVVDDSQLPKDRFSAERLKGVDSTLKIQPAELGDSAMYLCASSHRTSGWGEQFFGPGTRLTVL.